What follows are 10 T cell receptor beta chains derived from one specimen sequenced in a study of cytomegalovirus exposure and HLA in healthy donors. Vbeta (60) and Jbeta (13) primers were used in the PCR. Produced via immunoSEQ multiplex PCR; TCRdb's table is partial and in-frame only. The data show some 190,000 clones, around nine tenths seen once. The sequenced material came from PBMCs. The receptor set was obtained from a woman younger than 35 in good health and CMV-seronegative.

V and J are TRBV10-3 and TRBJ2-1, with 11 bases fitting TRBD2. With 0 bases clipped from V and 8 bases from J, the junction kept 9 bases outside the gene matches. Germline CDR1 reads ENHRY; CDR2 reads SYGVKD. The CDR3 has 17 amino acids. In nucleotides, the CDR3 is TGTGCCATCAGTGAGTCGGTACTAGCGGGAGTCGGCGATGAGCAGTTCTTC. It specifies CAISESVLAGVGDEQFF.

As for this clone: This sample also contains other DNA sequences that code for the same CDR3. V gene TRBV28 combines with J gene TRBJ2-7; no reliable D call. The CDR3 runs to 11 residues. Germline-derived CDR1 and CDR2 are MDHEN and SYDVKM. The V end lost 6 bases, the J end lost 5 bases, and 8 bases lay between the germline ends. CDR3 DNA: TGTGCCAGCAGCTTGGCCAACGAGCAGTACTTC. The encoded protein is CASSLANEQYF.

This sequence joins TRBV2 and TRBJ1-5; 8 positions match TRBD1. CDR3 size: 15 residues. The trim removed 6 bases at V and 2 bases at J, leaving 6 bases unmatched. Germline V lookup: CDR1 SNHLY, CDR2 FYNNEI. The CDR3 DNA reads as TGTGCCAGCAGAGCGGACAGGGTGGGCAATCAGCCCCAGCATTTT. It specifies CASRADRVGNQPQHF.

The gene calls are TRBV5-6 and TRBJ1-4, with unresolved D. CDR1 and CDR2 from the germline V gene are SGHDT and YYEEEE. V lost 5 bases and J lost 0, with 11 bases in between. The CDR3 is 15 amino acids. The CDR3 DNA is TGTGCCAGCAGTCCTAATCCGGCAACTAATGAAAAACTGTTTTTT. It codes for CASSPNPATNEKLFF.

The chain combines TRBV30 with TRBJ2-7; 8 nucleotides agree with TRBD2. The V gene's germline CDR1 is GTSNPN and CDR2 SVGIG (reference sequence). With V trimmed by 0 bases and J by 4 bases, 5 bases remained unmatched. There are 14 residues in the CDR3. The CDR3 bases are TGTGCCTGGAGTGTTACGGGGGGGCCATACGAGCAGTACTTC. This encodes CAWSVTGGPYEQYF.

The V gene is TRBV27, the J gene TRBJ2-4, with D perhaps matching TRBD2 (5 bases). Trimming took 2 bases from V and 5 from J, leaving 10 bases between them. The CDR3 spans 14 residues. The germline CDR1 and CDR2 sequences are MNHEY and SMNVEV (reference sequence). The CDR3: CASSLGAAQNIQYF. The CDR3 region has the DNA TGTGCCAGCAGTTTAGGAGCGGCCCAAAACATTCAGTACTTC.

As DNA, the CDR3 is TGCGCCAGCAGCCATGCGGCCACAGGGGTATACGAGCAGTACTTC. Its translation: CASSHAATGVYEQYF. V usage is TRBV4-1 and J usage is TRBJ2-7; 7 nucleotides align to TRBD1. CDR3 length equals 15 residues. CDR1 and CDR2 from the germline V gene are MGHRA and YSYEKL. The trim removed 3 bases at V and 4 bases at J, leaving 9 bases unmatched.

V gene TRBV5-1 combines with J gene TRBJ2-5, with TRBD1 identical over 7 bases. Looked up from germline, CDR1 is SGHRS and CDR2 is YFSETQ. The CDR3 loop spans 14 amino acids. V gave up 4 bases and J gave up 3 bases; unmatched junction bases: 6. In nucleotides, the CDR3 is TGCGCCAGCAGCCAGGACAGGATTGAAGAGACCCAGTACTTC. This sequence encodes CASSQDRIEETQYF.

CDR3 sequence: CASSQPGSGRSEQYF. The CDR3 DNA is TGTGCCAGCAGTCAACCGGGTAGCGGGAGAAGCGAGCAGTACTTC. The chain employs TRBV27 and TRBJ2-7, with 9 bases fitting TRBD2. V shed 5 bases and J 6 bases; nucleotides not matched to a gene: 11. Germline V gene lookup returns CDR1 MNHEY and CDR2 SMNVEV (reference sequence). The length of the CDR3 is 15 residues.

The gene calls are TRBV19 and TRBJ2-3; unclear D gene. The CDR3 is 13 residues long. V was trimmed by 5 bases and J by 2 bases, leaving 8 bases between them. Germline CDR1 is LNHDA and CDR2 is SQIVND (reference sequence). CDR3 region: CASSYRPTDTQYF. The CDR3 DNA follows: TGTGCCAGTAGTTACAGACCCACAGATACGCAGTATTTT. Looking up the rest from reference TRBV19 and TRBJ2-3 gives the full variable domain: DGGITQSPKYLFRKEGQNVTLSCEQNLNHDAMYWYRQDPGQGLRLIYYSQIVNDFQKGDIAEGYSVSREKKESFPLTVTSAQKNPTAFYLCASSYRPTDTQYFGPGTRLTVL.